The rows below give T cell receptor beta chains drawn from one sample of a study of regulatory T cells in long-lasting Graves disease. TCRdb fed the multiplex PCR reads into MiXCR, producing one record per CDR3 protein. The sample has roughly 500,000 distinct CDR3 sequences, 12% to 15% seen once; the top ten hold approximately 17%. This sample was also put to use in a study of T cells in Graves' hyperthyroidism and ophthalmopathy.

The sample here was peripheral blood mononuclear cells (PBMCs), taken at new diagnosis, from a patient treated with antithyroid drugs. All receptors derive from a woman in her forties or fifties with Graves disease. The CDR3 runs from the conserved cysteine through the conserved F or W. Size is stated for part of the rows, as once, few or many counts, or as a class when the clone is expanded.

CASSPERTGGPSADTQYF,TRBV18,TRBJ2-3,few
CASSQARSGLPGYEQYF,TRBV11-2,TRBJ2-7,.
CSARDDRGAGYGYTF,TRBV20-1,TRBJ1-2,.
CASRMTGGLAGGSTDTQYF,TRBV12-3/TRBV12-4,TRBJ2-3,few
CASRKQGASRSTGELFF,TRBV6-2/TRBV6-3,TRBJ2-2,.
CASSSPGSSTDTQYF,TRBV5-1,TRBJ2-3,many
CAWALGQYF,TRBV2,TRBJ2-3,.
CASSLESSRANTIYF,TRBV5-5,TRBJ1-3,many
CASSVSGTGPTGELFF,TRBV9,TRBJ2-2,.
CASSRYGTDTQYF,TRBV11-2,TRBJ2-3,many
CAISEGIDTEAFF,TRBV10-3,TRBJ1-1,few
CASSPPVQGIGEKLFF,TRBV18,TRBJ1-4,.
CRAPTGYSYNEQFF,TRBV20-1,TRBJ2-1,once
CASSLSGRGNTEAFF,TRBV7-9,TRBJ1-1,.
CASSVRDSEAFF,TRBV6-1,TRBJ1-1,.
CSASVSYNEQFF,TRBV20-1,TRBJ2-1,many
CASRDRDISNQPQHF,TRBV4-1,TRBJ1-5,.
CASSLAPGSPMNTEAFF,TRBV11-3,TRBJ1-1,many
CASSFTWDSQATNEKLLF,TRBV28,TRBJ1-4,few
CASSPTGLGSNEQFF,TRBV7-3,TRBJ2-1,few
CASSFVDNPYNEQFF,TRBV11-2,TRBJ2-1,many
CASSVEPRAGEFF,TRBV9,TRBJ2-1,.
CASSRESGRADTQYF,TRBV6-2/TRBV6-3,TRBJ2-3,.
CASSPQGTGLVYF,TRBV12-3/TRBV12-4,TRBJ2-4,many
CATSDITGSSYNEQFF,TRBV24-1,TRBJ2-1,many
CAISEGASITGELFF,TRBV10-3,TRBJ2-2,.
CASSYQGADGYTF,TRBV5-4,TRBJ1-2,.
CASSVAISSGYNEQFF,TRBV9,TRBJ2-1,few
CASSDAEFGETQYF,TRBV10-1,TRBJ2-5,.
CASSSRSTSTDTQYF,TRBV19,TRBJ2-3,.
CASSFSFAAAGANVLTF,TRBV28,TRBJ2-6,few
CASSFVEYEQYF,TRBV11-2,TRBJ2-7,many
CASSPGSGQGWLNRTYEQYF,TRBV7-6,TRBJ2-7,.
CSARVGHSNTGELFF,TRBV20-1,TRBJ2-2,many
CASSPRDSGNTEAFF,TRBV7-6,TRBJ1-1,.
CASSLLRQGADNQPQHF,TRBV28,TRBJ1-5,many
CAWSVWQDPRNTEAFF,TRBV30,TRBJ1-1,.
CASSLMVVGQNTEAFF,TRBV7-3,TRBJ1-1,.
CASSPMGVEEQYF,TRBV3-1,TRBJ2-7,many
CASSLDPALWGAETQYF,TRBV12-3/TRBV12-4,TRBJ2-5,many
CASSTTGGGEQYF,TRBV7-2,TRBJ2-7,many
CASSPGVSPNQPQHF,TRBV7-2,TRBJ1-5,.
CASSFTGVGQYF,TRBV12-3/TRBV12-4,TRBJ2-7,.
CASIRSDSEYNEQFF,TRBV5-1,TRBJ2-1,many
CASSQLAGGVYEQYF,TRBV5-4,TRBJ2-7,few
CASSAPPGVYNEQFF,TRBV27,TRBJ2-1,.
CASSYSIGRITNEKLFF,TRBV6-2/TRBV6-3,TRBJ1-4,many
CASSGIQGGEQYF,TRBV12-3/TRBV12-4,TRBJ2-7,many
CASRHPTFEKLFF,TRBV19,TRBJ1-4,.
CASSYSRQGAIEQYF,TRBV6-5,TRBJ2-7,many
CASSLSGGREVAFF,TRBV7-3,TRBJ1-1,many
CASMRERLSNEQFF,TRBV2,TRBJ2-1,many
CAISERGSGYTF,TRBV10-3,TRBJ1-2,many
CASSPTGGNEQFF,TRBV6-1,TRBJ2-1,many
CASSYRGLGTDTQYF,TRBV6-4,TRBJ2-3,few
CASSLAISGTGELFF,TRBV5-1,TRBJ2-2,many
CASKPQGISYEQYF,TRBV2,TRBJ2-7,many